A few counts support the clone carrying this T cell receptor beta chain. The CDR3 has 13 residues. V lost 4 bases and J 5 bases, leaving 11 bases between the germline ends. Germline CDR1 is SEHNR and CDR2 is FQNEAQ (reference sequence). Original analysis: Amplified reference gene primers provided the basis for estimating nucleated cell counts. The data were produced by immunoSEQ multiplex PCR, yet TCRdb's version contains in-frame clones alone and is incomplete. That table supplies the V and J calls and clone size; D and trimming were determined from the DNA. The data show over 100,000 clones, with approximately 86% seen just once and 4.5% held by the top ten. This sample is drawn from a study of blood T cell repertoires in COVID-19.

This clonotype originated in a man aged 35-49 years with acute or convalescent COVID-19. Sequenced material: peripheral blood. This chain joins TRBV7-9 and TRBJ1-2, with no clear D. The CDR3 DNA reads TGTGCCAGCAGCTCCTCGGGGATATATGGCTACACCTTC. It specifies CASSSSGIYGYTF.